The 28 T cell receptor beta chains listed next were all sequenced from one sample in a study of shared clonotypes between healthy human individuals. Profiled with immunoSEQ multiplex PCR; TCRdb holds only in-frame clones, not every one. The table has fewer than 2.5 million clones, roughly 93% seen once. Sequences were obtained from naive CD4+ T cells from PBMCs. Indicated subset: CD45RA+ positively selected. These TCRs come from a man between 18 and 29 years old in good health. Some clones in this sample may be carry-over from other donors' samples.

This rearrangement joins TRBV9 to TRBJ1-1; weak D call: TRBD1 (5 bases). CDR1 and CDR2 from the germline V gene are SGDLS and YYNGEE. V lost 0 bases and J 3 bases, leaving 12 bases between the germline ends. The CDR3 is 15 residues long. CDR3 coding DNA: TGTGCCAGCAGCGTAGATCTGGGAGGGGACACTGAAGCTTTCTTT. It yields the protein CASSVDLGGDTEAFF.

To note about this clone: Other nucleotide sequences from this sample produce the same CDR3. V gene TRBV28 combines with J gene TRBJ1-2; no definite D call. Looked up from germline, CDR1 is MDHEN and CDR2 is SYDVKM. Trimming took 6 bases from V and 0 from J, leaving 5 bases between them. CDR3 length: 12 amino acids. The CDR3 protein is CASSSSNYGYTF. DNA of the CDR3: TGTGCCAGCAGCTCTTCTAACTATGGCTACACCTTC.

The V call is TRBV11-2, the J call TRBJ2-1; possible D gene TRBD1, 7 bases. Germline lookup yields CDR1 SGHAT and CDR2 FQNNGV. Trimming removed 5 bases at V and 9 bases at J, with 17 bases between. The CDR3 loop spans 14 amino acids. The CDR3 sequence is CASSGTATSFEQFF. The CDR3 DNA is TGTGCCAGCAGCGGGACAGCTACTAGCTTTGAGCAGTTCTTC.

V usage is TRBV27 and J usage is TRBJ2-3, with TRBD2 matching over 9 bases. Germline-derived CDR1 and CDR2 are MNHEY and SMNVEV (reference sequence). V lost 3 bases, J lost 3 bases, and 7 bases stayed unmatched. The CDR3 has 16 amino acids. Here the CDR3 reads CASSFGTGLATDTQYF. The CDR3 nucleotides are TGTGCCAGCAGTTTCGGGACGGGACTAGCTACAGATACGCAGTATTTT.

The chain carries TRBV29-1 and TRBJ2-5; 8 bases fit TRBD2. The CDR3 sequence is 13 residues long. The germline V gene has CDR1 SQVTM and CDR2 ANQGSEA. V was pared by 4 bases and J by 7 bases, with 8 bases of the junction left unmatched. CDR3: CSVAGGRRRTQYF. The DNA for the CDR3 is TGCAGCGTTGCGGGCGGGAGGAGAAGGACCCAGTACTTC.

This clone appeared a single time. The chain is built from TRBV4-1 and TRBJ1-5; no firm D call. Germline assignment: CDR1 MGHRA and CDR2 YSYEKL. V was clipped by 0 bases and J by 7 bases, with 10 bases between them. The CDR3 covers 14 residues. CDR3 DNA: TGCGCCAGCAGCCAAGATCGTCACATCCAGCCCCAGCATTTT. Amino acid sequence: CASSQDRHIQPQHF.

The J gene is TRBJ2-7, the V gene TRBV27; the D is unclear. Germline V CDR1 and CDR2: MNHEY, SMNVEV (reference sequence). V was trimmed by 4 bases and J by 4 bases, leaving 17 bases between them. There are 15 residues in the CDR3. CDR3 in amino acids: CASSSIVGFAYEQYF. In DNA form, the CDR3 reads TGTGCCAGCAGTTCCATAGTGGGATTTGCGTACGAGCAGTACTTC.

The chain recombines TRBV11-2 with TRBJ1-1, with D perhaps matching TRBD1 (6 bases). This CDR3 region has 12 residues. The V end lost 4 bases, the J end lost 8 bases, and 11 bases lay between the germline ends. CDR1 and CDR2 from the germline V gene are SGHAT and FQNNGV. The CDR3 DNA reads TGTGCCAGCAGCTCGGGAGGGGGGGAAGCTTTCTTT. This sequence encodes CASSSGGGEAFF.

The V call is TRBV11-2, the J call TRBJ2-6; TRBD2 might be the D (5 bases). The V gene lost 5 bases and the J gene lost 2 bases, with 10 bases spanning the gap. Germline V gene sequence: CDR1 SGHAT, CDR2 FQNNGV. The CDR3 is 15 amino acids. CDR3 bases: TGTGCCAGCAGCCCTAGCACGGCTGGGGCCAACGTCCTGACTTTC. It codes for CASSPSTAGANVLTF.

This clone was detected only a few times. The same CDR3 is also encoded by other DNA sequences in this sample. The chain uses TRBV9 and TRBJ2-1; D might be TRBD2 (5 bases). The V gene's germline CDR1 is SGDLS and CDR2 YYNGEE. This CDR3 region has 15 residues. V lost 0 bases, J lost 0 bases, and 7 bases lay in between. CDR3 in DNA: TGTGCCAGCAGCGTAGTAGGGAGCTCCTACAATGAGCAGTTCTTC. As protein: CASSVVGSSYNEQFF.

As for this clone: The sample carries other DNA sequences with the same CDR3. The J gene is TRBJ2-7, the V gene TRBV2; 7 nucleotides match TRBD2. V gave up 3 bases and J gave up 7 bases; unmatched junction bases: 6. The germline V gene has CDR1 SNHLY and CDR2 FYNNEI. The CDR3 spans 13 residues. This CDR3 reads CASSEAGRGEQYF. The CDR3 DNA follows: TGTGCCAGCAGTGAGGCGGGGCGGGGGGAGCAGTACTTC.

This clone was detected only once. The rearrangement links TRBV5-1 to TRBJ2-1, with 9 bases lining up with TRBD1. The CDR3 loop spans 15 amino acids. The junction had 14 bases not matched to a gene; V was cut back by 4 bases and J by 12 bases. Looked up from germline, CDR1 is SGHRS and CDR2 is YFSETQ. The CDR3 sequence is CASSPLWGQGNRQFF. DNA for the CDR3: TGCGCCAGCAGCCCGTTGTGGGGACAGGGTAATCGGCAGTTCTTC.

The rearrangement joins TRBV7-9 to TRBJ2-5; D might be TRBD2 (5 bases). Trimming pared 3 bases from V and 5 bases from J, leaving 16 bases between. The V gene's germline CDR1 is SEHNR and CDR2 FQNEAQ (reference sequence). The CDR3 has 15 amino acids. The CDR3 DNA reads as TGTGCCAGCAGCTTTTTAGAAGGGAGTGCCGAGACCCAGTACTTC. Its translation: CASSFLEGSAETQYF.

The chain couples TRBV4-3 to TRBJ2-1, with D unresolved. The V end lost 0 bases, the J end lost 0 bases, and 12 bases lay between the germline ends. Germline-derived CDR1 and CDR2 are LGHNA and YSLEER. The CDR3 extends over 17 amino acids. CDR3 nucleotide sequence: TGCGCCAGCAGCCAAGATTTTGCACTCCCCTCCTACAATGAGCAGTTCTTC. Translation: CASSQDFALPSYNEQFF.

V gene TRBV7-9 combines with J gene TRBJ2-3; 10 positions match TRBD2. The CDR3 is 18 residues long. J was trimmed by 0 bases and V by 6 bases; bases with no gene match: 12. Germline V gene lookup returns CDR1 SEHNR and CDR2 FQNEAQ (reference sequence). CDR3 residues: CASSTRPGLAQSTDTQYF. The CDR3 DNA reads as TGTGCCAGCAGTACCAGACCGGGACTAGCGCAAAGCACAGATACGCAGTATTTT. Using reference TRBV7-9 and TRBJ2-3 for the parts outside the CDR3, the full variable domain is DTGVSQNPRHKITKRGQNVTFRCDPISEHNRLYWYRQTLGQGPEFLTYFQNEAQLEKSRLLSDRFSAERPKGSFSTLEIQRTEQGDSAMYLCASSTRPGLAQSTDTQYFGPGTRLTVL.

This clone was observed once. This chain joins TRBV6-1 and TRBJ1-5; no definite D call. The CDR3 has 15 residues. V lost 2 bases, J lost 6 bases, and 14 bases lay in between. In germline, CDR1 is MNHNS, CDR2 SASEGT. The CDR3 DNA reads TGTGCCAGCAGTGAATTCGAGGGTTTCGGTCAGCCCCAGCATTTT. Amino acids: CASSEFEGFGQPQHF.

The chain employs TRBV2 and TRBJ2-1; 7 bases match TRBD2. J was trimmed by 8 bases and V by 7 bases; bases with no gene match: 11. Per the germline V gene, CDR1 is SNHLY and CDR2 is FYNNEI. CDR3 length: 14 amino acids. CDR3 in amino acids: CASKGGRALDEQFF. The CDR3 nucleotides are TGTGCCAGCAAGGGCGGGAGAGCTTTGGATGAGCAGTTCTTC.

This clone was seen a single time. This chain uses TRBV7-6 with TRBJ2-2; 8 bases agree with TRBD2. This CDR3 has 19 amino acids. Germline CDR1 reads SGHVS; CDR2 reads FNYEAQ. The V segment lost 1 base and the J segment 6 bases; nucleotides outside the gene matches: 16. The CDR3 nucleotides are TGTGCCAGCAGCTTAGTTAGCGGGACCTCTTACCTTCGCCCCGGGGAGCTGTTTTTT. It encodes CASSLVSGTSYLRPGELFF.

This chain links TRBV25-1 with TRBJ2-1, with TRBD1 identical over 11 bases. The CDR3 consists of 14 residues. Germline V gives CDR1 MGHDK, CDR2 SYGVNS. Unmatched junction bases numbered 3, after V lost 3 bases and J lost 8 bases. The CDR3 loop reads CASSEGQGVDEQFF. The CDR3 coding sequence is TGTGCCAGCAGTGAGGGACAGGGGGTAGATGAGCAGTTCTTC.

The chain joins TRBV5-4 to TRBJ2-5, with 14 nucleotides matching TRBD2. The CDR3 consists of 16 residues. CDR1 SGHNT and CDR2 YYREEE come from the germline V gene (reference sequence). The trim removed 4 bases at V and 5 bases at J, leaving 7 bases unmatched. The CDR3 reads CASSEGLAGVGETQYF. The CDR3 coding sequence is TGTGCCAGCAGCGAGGGACTAGCGGGAGTTGGTGAGACCCAGTACTTC.

V usage is TRBV20-1 and J usage is TRBJ2-7; TRBD1 might be the D (6 bases). Germline-derived CDR1 and CDR2 are DFQATT and SNEGSKA (reference sequence). V dropped 5 bases and J dropped 6 bases, with 8 bases sitting between them. The CDR3 loop spans 10 amino acids. CDR3 DNA: TGCAGTGCTGACAGGTCCGAGCAGTACTTC. This encodes CSADRSEQYF.

The table lists this clone with a count of one. The chain is built from TRBV19 and TRBJ1-3; the D is unclear. This CDR3 comprises 14 residues. Trimming pared 2 bases from V and 3 bases from J, leaving 8 bases between. Looked up from germline, CDR1 is LNHDA and CDR2 is SQIVND (reference sequence). In DNA form, the CDR3 reads TGTGCCAGTAGTATAAAGGCCATTGGAAACACCATATATTTT. Protein sequence: CASSIKAIGNTIYF.

This clone was seen only a few times. The rearrangement joins TRBV7-9 to TRBJ1-1; the D is unclear. Deletions cut 5 bases from V and 3 bases from J, with 10 bases between. The CDR3 length is 13 residues. Germline CDR1 reads SEHNR; CDR2 reads FQNEAQ (reference sequence). The CDR3, as DNA: TGTGCCAGCAGCCGAGGAGACTACACTGAAGCTTTCTTT. Residues: CASSRGDYTEAFF.

This chain uses TRBV9 with TRBJ2-3, with TRBD2 matching 13 bases. V was clipped by 4 bases and J by 2 bases; unmatched bases: 10. CDR3 size: 18 residues. In germline, CDR1 is SGDLS, CDR2 YYNGEE. CDR3 residues: CASSLHRGTSGNTDTQYF. In DNA form, the CDR3 reads TGTGCCAGCAGCCTCCACAGGGGGACTAGCGGGAACACAGATACGCAGTATTTT. The full variable domain, with the rest looked up from reference TRBV9 and TRBJ2-3, is DSGVTQTPKHLITATGQRVTLRCSPRSGDLSVYWYQQSLDQGLQFLIQYYNGEERAKGNILERFSAQQFPDLHSELNLSSLELGDSALYFCASSLHRGTSGNTDTQYFGPGTRLTVL.

This clone was seen once. V is TRBV2 and J is TRBJ2-7; D assignment may be TRBD1 or TRBD2 (5 bases each). V was cut by 4 bases and J by 5 bases, with 12 bases left in between. Looked up from germline, CDR1 is SNHLY and CDR2 is FYNNEI. The CDR3 spans 13 residues. CDR3 protein: CASSGGRQNEQYF. The CDR3 bases are TGTGCCAGCAGTGGGGGGAGACAAAACGAGCAGTACTTC.

The chain recombines TRBV4-2 with TRBJ1-2; 8 nucleotides match TRBD1. V shed 5 bases and J 7 bases; nucleotides not matched to a gene: 15. Germline CDR1 is LGHNA and CDR2 is YNFKEQ. There are 16 residues in the CDR3. The CDR3 DNA is TGTGCCAGCAGCACTAAACCGGGACAGGAGATGGGTGGCTACACCTTC. This sequence encodes CASSTKPGQEMGGYTF.

The rearrangement links TRBV6-5 to TRBJ1-2; tentative D call: TRBD1 (5 bases). The CDR3 length is 13 residues. V was cut by 6 bases and J by 1 base, with 9 bases left in between. The V gene's germline CDR1 is MNHEY and CDR2 SVGAGI. The DNA for the CDR3 is TGTGCCAGCAGGCTCGACAGTAACTATGGCTACACCTTC. Protein product: CASRLDSNYGYTF.

This chain links TRBV18 with TRBJ2-5, with D hard to call. Germline CDR1 and CDR2: KGHSH and LQKENI. V shed 3 bases and J shed 2 bases, with 10 bases lying between them. There are 14 residues in the CDR3. Here the CDR3 DNA reads TGTGCCAGCTCACCCCGAGTGTCACAAGAGACCCAGTACTTC. This translates into CASSPRVSQETQYF.